These T cell receptor beta chains were read from a single sample in a study of vaccination and CD4 T cells after COVID-19. Each CDR3 protein gets one entry after TCRdb re-called the PCR reads with MiXCR. The sample gives 7,500 or so distinct CDR3 sequences, 50% of which show up once; 20% to 30% is in the top ten. For these receptors, no antigen is known. Sequencing input: CD4+ T cells from blood, cultured in vitro. Every receptor here comes from a human donor in good health. CDR3s leave out the opening cysteine and the closing phenylalanine or tryptophan. A D gene is named only where the DNA matches it firmly.

CDR3	J	length	D	V
ATSARLAGETQY	TRBJ2-5	12	.	TRBV15
SATWTSGETQY	TRBJ2-5	11	TRBD2	TRBV20-1
SATGIADTDTQY	TRBJ2-3	12	.	TRBV20-1
ASSFSLALGGYLADTQY	TRBJ2-3	17	.	TRBV27
SASPGLAGADTGELF	TRBJ2-2	15	TRBD2	TRBV20-1
ASSLTGVGNTIY	TRBJ1-3	12	TRBD1	TRBV7-8
SVGHRGAKNIQY	TRBJ2-4	12	TRBD1	TRBV29-1
SAQQSAGEQY	TRBJ2-7	10	.	TRBV20-1
ASRPGQANEKLF	TRBJ1-4	12	TRBD1	TRBV2
ATSRGYGNTEAF	TRBJ1-1	12	.	TRBV15
ASSARLNTEAF	TRBJ1-1	11	.	TRBV7-8
ASSLSLAGITDTQY	TRBJ2-3	14	TRBD2	TRBV6-2/TRBV6-3
LAGDTGELF	TRBJ2-2	9	TRBD2	TRBV7-4
AISTNIGETQY	TRBJ2-5	11	.	TRBV10-3
ASSYRPGQGGNTEAF	TRBJ1-1	15	TRBD1	TRBV27
SARSGTSGYNEQF	TRBJ2-1	13	TRBD2	TRBV20-1
SAETGAGSPLH	TRBJ1-6	11	TRBD1	TRBV20-1
SAGTTGSGSPLH	TRBJ1-6	12	.	TRBV20-1
ASSAQAIGTEAF	TRBJ1-1	12	.	TRBV12-3/TRBV12-4
ASSPSSLSVPTDTQY	TRBJ2-3	15	.	TRBV28
ASSSRGQGSNT	TRBJ1-2	11	TRBD1	TRBV5-4
AWRNTGVHGYT	TRBJ1-2	11	TRBD1	TRBV30